The TCR beta chain described here comes from a study of radiation and T cells in renal cell carcinoma. General study findings and limits: From baseline, blood top tumor clonotypes peaked at 2 weeks post-radiation.

This sample's time point: baseline pretreatment blood. The treatment: 15 Gy SBRT to primary tumor, nephrectomy 4 weeks later. Blood was sampled at baseline, 2 weeks and 4 weeks after SBRT. Profiled with immunoSEQ multiplex PCR; TCRdb holds only in-frame clones, not every one. The sample contains approximately 150,000 clones, about 88% of which appear only once. The V end was cut by 10 bases, the J end by 4 bases, with 17 bases between. The CDR3 runs 14 residues. CDR1 ENHRY and CDR2 SYGVKD come from the germline V gene. About this clone itself: What it recognizes is unknown.

This TCR was sampled from a woman in her seventies with renal cell carcinoma. The material was blood, obtained from a patient whose treatment included radiotherapy and nephrectomy. The chain combines TRBV10-3 with TRBJ1-5, with a weak D call TRBD1 (6 bases). In DNA form, the CDR3 reads TGTGCCACCATAGGGGAGGGGGAAAATCAGCCCCAGCATTTT. As protein: CATIGEGENQPQHF.